This TCR beta chain was captured in a study of beta chain features in type 1 diabetes. Overall study context: Across all samples, about 110,000,000 sorted cells were examined.

This clone was recorded a few times. Reverse transcribing all isolated RNA meant expressed TCRB transcripts were sequenced. Profiling relied on immunoSEQ multiplex PCR, and the TCRdb table lists in-frame clones only, not all of them. The sample lists some 400,000 clones; roughly 15% were seen once. The sample was naive CD4+ T cells from blood. The clonotype comes from a young woman in good health.

This CDR3 reads CASSTGLLNTEAFF. DNA of the CDR3: TGTGCCAGCAGCACGGGACTCCTAAACACTGAAGCTTTCTTT. This chain uses TRBV7-9 with TRBJ1-1; D perhaps matches TRBD1 (5 bases). CDR3 length equals 14 residues. Looked up from germline, CDR1 is SEHNR and CDR2 is FQNEAQ (reference sequence). V lost 5 bases, J lost 2 bases, and 12 bases lay in between.